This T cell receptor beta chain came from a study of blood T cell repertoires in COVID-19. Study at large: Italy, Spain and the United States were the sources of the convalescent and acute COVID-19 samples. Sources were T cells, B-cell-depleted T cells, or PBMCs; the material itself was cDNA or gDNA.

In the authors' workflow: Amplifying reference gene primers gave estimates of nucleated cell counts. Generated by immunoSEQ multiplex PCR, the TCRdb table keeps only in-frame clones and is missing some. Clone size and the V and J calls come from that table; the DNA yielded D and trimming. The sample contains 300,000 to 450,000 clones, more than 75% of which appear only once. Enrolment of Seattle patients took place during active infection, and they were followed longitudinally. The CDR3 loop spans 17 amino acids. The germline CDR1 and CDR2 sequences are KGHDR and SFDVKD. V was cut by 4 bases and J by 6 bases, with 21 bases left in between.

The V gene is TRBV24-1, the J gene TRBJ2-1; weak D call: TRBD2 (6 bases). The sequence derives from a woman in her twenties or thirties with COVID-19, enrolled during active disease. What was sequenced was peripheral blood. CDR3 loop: CATSDPPLTGAINEQFF. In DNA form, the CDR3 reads TGTGCCACCAGTGACCCTCCCCTGACGGGAGCGATCAATGAGCAGTTCTTC.